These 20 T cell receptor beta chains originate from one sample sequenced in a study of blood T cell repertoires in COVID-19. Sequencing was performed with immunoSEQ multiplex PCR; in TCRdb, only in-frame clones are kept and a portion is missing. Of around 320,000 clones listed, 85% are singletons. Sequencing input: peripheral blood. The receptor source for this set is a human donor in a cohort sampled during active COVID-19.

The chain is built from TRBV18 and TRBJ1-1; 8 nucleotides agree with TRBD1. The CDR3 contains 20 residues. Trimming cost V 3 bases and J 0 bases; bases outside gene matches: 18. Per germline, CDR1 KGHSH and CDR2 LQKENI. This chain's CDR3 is CASSPTDRVGEDIMNTEAFF. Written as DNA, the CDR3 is TGTGCCAGCTCACCCACGGACAGGGTGGGAGAAGACATCATGAACACTGAAGCTTTCTTT.

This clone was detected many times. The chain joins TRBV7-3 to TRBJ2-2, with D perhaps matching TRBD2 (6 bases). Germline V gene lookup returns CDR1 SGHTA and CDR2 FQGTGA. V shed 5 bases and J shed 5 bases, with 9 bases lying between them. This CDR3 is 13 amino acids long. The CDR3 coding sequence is TGTGCCAGCAGCCCAGGGACTACCGGGGAGCTGTTTTTT. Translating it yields CASSPGTTGELFF.

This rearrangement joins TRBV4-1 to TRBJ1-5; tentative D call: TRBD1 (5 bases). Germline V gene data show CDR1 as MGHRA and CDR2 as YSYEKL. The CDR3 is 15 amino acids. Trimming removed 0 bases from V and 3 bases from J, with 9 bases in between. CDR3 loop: CASSQEAGPNQPQHF. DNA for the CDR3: TGCGCCAGCAGCCAAGAAGCGGGACCCAATCAGCCCCAGCATTTT.

The CDR3 bases are TGCGCCAGCAGCACAGAGCGGGGGGATACGCAGTATTTT. The encoded protein is CASSTERGDTQYF. The chain combines TRBV5-1 with TRBJ2-3, with 8 bases lining up with TRBD2. Germline lookup yields CDR1 SGHRS and CDR2 YFSETQ. The CDR3 runs 13 residues. J gave up 6 bases and V 4 bases, and 4 bases lay outside the gene matches.

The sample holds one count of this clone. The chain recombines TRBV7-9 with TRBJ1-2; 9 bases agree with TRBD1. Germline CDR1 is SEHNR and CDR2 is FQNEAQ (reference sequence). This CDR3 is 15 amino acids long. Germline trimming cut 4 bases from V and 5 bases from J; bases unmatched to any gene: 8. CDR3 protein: CASSYGSGQGYGYTF. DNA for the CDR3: TGTGCCAGCAGCTATGGTTCGGGACAGGGATATGGCTACACCTTC.

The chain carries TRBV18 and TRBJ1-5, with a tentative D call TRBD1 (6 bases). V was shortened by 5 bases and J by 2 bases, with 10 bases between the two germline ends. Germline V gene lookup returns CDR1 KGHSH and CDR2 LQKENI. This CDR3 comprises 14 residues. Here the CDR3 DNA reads TGTGCCAGCTCATCCCGACAGGGCAATCAGCCCCAGCATTTT. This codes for CASSSRQGNQPQHF. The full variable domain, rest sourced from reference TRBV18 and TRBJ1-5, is NAGVMQNPRHLVRRRGQEARLRCSPMKGHSHVYWYRQLPEEGLKFMVYLQKENIIDESGMPKERFSAEFPKEGPSILRIQQVVRGDSAAYFCASSSRQGNQPQHFGDGTRLSIL.

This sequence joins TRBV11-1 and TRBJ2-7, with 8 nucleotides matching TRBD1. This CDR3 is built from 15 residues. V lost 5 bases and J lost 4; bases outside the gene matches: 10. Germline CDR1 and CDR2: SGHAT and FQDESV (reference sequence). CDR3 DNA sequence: TGTGCCAGCAGCACCGGACAGGGAACGGGTTACGAGCAGTACTTC. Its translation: CASSTGQGTGYEQYF. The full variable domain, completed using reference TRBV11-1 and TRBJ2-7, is EAEVAQSPRYKITEKSQAVAFWCDPISGHATLYWYRQILGQGPELLVQFQDESVVDDSQLPKDRFSAERLKGVDSTLKIQPAELGDSAMYLCASSTGQGTGYEQYFGPGTRLTVT.

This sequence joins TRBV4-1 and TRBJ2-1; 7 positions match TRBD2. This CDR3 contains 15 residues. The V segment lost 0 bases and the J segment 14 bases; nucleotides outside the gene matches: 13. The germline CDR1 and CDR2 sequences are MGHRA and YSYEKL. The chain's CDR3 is CASSQEGGRGSREFF. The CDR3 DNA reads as TGCGCCAGCAGCCAAGAGGGGGGGAGAGGTTCAAGGGAGTTCTTC.

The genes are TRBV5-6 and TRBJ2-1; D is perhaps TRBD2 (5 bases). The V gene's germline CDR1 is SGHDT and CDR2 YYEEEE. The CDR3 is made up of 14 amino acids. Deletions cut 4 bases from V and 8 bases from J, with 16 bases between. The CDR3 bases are TGTGCCAGCAGCCCCGCGGGTTTGTGGGATGAGCAGTTCTTC. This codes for CASSPAGLWDEQFF. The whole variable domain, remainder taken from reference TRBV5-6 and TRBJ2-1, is DAGVTQSPTHLIKTRGQQVTLRCSPKSGHDTVSWYQQALGQGPQFIFQYYEEEERQRGNFPDRFSGHQFPNYSSELNVNALLLGDSALYLCASSPAGLWDEQFFGPGTRLTVL.

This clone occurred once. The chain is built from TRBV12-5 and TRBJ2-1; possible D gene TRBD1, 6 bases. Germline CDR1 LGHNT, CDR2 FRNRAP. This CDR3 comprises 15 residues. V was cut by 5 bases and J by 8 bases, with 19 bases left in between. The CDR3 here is CASGPGGLGAHEQFF. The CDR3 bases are TGTGCTAGTGGTCCAGGTGGGTTGGGGGCGCATGAGCAGTTCTTC. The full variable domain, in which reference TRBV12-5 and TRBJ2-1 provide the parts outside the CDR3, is DARVTQTPRHKVTEMGQEVTMRCQPILGHNTVFWYRQTMMQGLELLAYFRNRAPLDDSGMPKDRFSAEMPDATLATLKIQPSEPRDSAVYFCASGPGGLGAHEQFFGPGTRLTVL.

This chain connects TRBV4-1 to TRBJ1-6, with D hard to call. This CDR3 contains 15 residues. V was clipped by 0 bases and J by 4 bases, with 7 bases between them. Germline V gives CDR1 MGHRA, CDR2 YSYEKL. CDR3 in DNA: TGCGCCAGCAGCCAAGACTCGGGTTATAATTCACCCCTCCACTTT. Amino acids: CASSQDSGYNSPLHF.

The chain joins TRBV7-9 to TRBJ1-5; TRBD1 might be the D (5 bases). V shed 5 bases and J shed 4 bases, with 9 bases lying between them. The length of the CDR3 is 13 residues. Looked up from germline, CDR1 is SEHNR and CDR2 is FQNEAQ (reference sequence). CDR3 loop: CASSPQGNQPQHF. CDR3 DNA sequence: TGTGCCAGCAGCCCCCAGGGAAATCAGCCCCAGCATTTT. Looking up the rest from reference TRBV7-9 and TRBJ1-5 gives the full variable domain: DTGVSQNPRHKITKRGQNVTFRCDPISEHNRLYWYRQTLGQGPEFLTYFQNEAQLEKSRLLSDRFSAERPKGSFSTLEIQRTEQGDSAMYLCASSPQGNQPQHFGDGTRLSIL.

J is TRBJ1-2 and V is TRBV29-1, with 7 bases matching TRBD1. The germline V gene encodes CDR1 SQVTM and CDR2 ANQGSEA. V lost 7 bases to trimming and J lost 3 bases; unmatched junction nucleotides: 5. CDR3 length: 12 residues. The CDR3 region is CSGKDRYYGYTF. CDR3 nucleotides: TGCAGCGGGAAGGACAGGTACTATGGCTACACCTTC. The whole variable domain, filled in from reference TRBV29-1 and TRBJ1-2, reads SAVISQKPSRDICQRGTSLTIQCQVDSQVTMMFWYRQQPGQSLTLIATANQGSEATYESGFVIDKFPISRPNLTFSTLTVSNMSPEDSSIYLCSGKDRYYGYTFGSGTRLTVV.

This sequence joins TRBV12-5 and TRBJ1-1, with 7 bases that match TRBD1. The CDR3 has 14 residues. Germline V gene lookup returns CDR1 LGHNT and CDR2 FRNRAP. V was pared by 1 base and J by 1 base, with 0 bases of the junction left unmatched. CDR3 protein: CASGLGQGNTEAFF. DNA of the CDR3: TGTGCTAGTGGTTTGGGACAGGGGAACACTGAAGCTTTCTTT. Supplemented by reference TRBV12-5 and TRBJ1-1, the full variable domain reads DARVTQTPRHKVTEMGQEVTMRCQPILGHNTVFWYRQTMMQGLELLAYFRNRAPLDDSGMPKDRFSAEMPDATLATLKIQPSEPRDSAVYFCASGLGQGNTEAFFGQGTRLTVV.

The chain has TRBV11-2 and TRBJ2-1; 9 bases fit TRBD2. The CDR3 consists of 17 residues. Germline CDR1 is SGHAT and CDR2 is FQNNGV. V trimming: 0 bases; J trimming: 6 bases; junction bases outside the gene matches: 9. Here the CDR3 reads CASSLDGERGAGNEQFF. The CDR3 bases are TGTGCCAGCAGCTTAGATGGTGAGCGGGGGGCTGGCAATGAGCAGTTCTTC.

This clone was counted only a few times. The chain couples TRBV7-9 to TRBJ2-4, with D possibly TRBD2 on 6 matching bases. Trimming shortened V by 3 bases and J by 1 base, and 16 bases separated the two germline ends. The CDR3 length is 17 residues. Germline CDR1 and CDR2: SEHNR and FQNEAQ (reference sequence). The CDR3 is CASSFTGEPDAKNIQYF. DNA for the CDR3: TGTGCCAGCAGCTTCACGGGGGAACCCGACGCCAAAAACATTCAGTACTTC. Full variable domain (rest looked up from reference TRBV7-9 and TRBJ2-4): DTGVSQNPRHKITKRGQNVTFRCDPISEHNRLYWYRQTLGQGPEFLTYFQNEAQLEKSRLLSDRFSAERPKGSFSTLEIQRTEQGDSAMYLCASSFTGEPDAKNIQYFGAGTRLSVL.

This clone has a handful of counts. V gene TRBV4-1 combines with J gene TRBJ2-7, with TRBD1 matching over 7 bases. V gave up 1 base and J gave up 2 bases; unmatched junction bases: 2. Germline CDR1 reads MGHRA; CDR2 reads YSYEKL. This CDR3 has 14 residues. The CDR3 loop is CASSQGQGTYEQYF. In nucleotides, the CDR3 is TGCGCCAGCAGCCAAGGACAGGGAACCTACGAGCAGTACTTC.

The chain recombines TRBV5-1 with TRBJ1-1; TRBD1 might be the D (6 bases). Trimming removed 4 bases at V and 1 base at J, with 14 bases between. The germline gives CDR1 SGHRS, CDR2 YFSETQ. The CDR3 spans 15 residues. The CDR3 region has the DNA TGCGCCAGCAGCATTGATTTCAGGGGGAACACTGAAGCTTTCTTT. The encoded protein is CASSIDFRGNTEAFF.

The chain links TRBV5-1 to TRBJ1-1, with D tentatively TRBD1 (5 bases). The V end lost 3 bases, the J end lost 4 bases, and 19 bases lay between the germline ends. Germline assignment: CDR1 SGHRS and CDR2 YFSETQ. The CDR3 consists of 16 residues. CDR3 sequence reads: CASSSTGSLAGTEAFF. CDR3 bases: TGCGCCAGCAGCTCCACAGGATCCCTAGCGGGCACTGAAGCTTTCTTT.

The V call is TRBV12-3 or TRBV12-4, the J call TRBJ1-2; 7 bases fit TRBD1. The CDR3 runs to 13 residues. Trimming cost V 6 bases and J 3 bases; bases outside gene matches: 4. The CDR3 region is CASSSTGDYGYTF. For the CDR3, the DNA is TGTGCCAGCAGCTCTACAGGGGACTATGGCTACACCTTC.